These 13 T cell receptor beta chains came from one sample sequenced in a study of T cell repertoires in cytomegalovirus infection (dated by TCRdb to the late 2010s). These receptors' targets are unknown. In the paper's terms, the treatment or condition label means: in vitro stimulation with specific CMV peptide epitopes to enrich CMV-specific T cells. TCRdb records Illumina HiSeq 1500 as the sequencer. The public reads were quality trimmed at Q25 with fastp and then assembled into clones with MiXCR by TCRdb, keeping productive beta chains. One record per CDR3 amino acid sequence lists the most common genes and DNA. Within this sample are about 830,000 distinct CDR3 sequences, with 32% of them counted one time only. The ten largest make up 9.5% to 15% of the sample. The sequencing used cultured CD8+ T cells from PBMCs, collected from culture after CMV antigen stimulation. The receptors derive from a human donor in good health (CMV status not recorded). Some clones in this sample may be carry-over from other donors' samples.

The gene calls are TRBV5-1 and TRBJ2-4; TRBD1 aligns across 7 bases. The germline gives CDR1 SGHRS, CDR2 YFSETQ. V lost 4 bases and J lost 3; bases outside the gene matches: 13. CDR3 length: 17 residues. For the CDR3, the DNA is TGCGCCAGCAGCGGAACAGGGGTCGTGCATGGCAAAAACATTCAGTACTTC. This translates into CASSGTGVVHGKNIQYF.

This clonotype has a handful of counts. This chain links TRBV27 with TRBJ2-7, with 9 bases matching TRBD1. This CDR3 spans 14 amino acids. After removal of 8 bases from V and 3 bases from J, the junction contained 8 bases not matched to a gene. Per the germline V gene, CDR1 is MNHEY and CDR2 is SMNVEV (reference sequence). The CDR3 DNA sequence: TGTGCCAGCGCAACAGGGGGCAGCCTCTACGAGCAGTACGTC. It encodes CASATGGSLYEQYV.

The chain uses TRBV27 and TRBJ1-5; 8 bases line up with TRBD1. The CDR3 is made up of 16 amino acids. Germline CDR1 reads MNHEY; CDR2 reads SMNVEV (reference sequence). V lost 3 bases, J lost 6 bases, and 10 bases stayed unmatched. CDR3 in DNA: TGTGCCAGCAGTTTTCTCGGACAGGGACCATTTCAGCCCCAGCATTTT. Its protein is CASSFLGQGPFQPQHF.

This clonotype occurred a few times. The V gene is TRBV5-1, the J gene TRBJ1-1, with a possible D match to TRBD1 (5 bases). This CDR3 contains 14 residues. V was cut by 5 bases and J by 0 bases, with 11 bases left in between. Per the germline V gene, CDR1 is SGHRS and CDR2 is YFSETQ. CDR3 amino acids: CASRYQGLNTEAFF. The CDR3, as DNA: TGCGCCAGCAGATATCAGGGTCTGAACACTGAAGCTTTCTTT.

This clonotype has only a few counts. CDR3 in amino acids: CASSEQRRGDRDTQYF. The CDR3 DNA reads TGTGCCAGCAGTGAACAGAGGAGAGGGGACAGGGATACGCAGTATTTT. The rearrangement uses TRBV6-1 and TRBJ2-3; 8 positions agree with TRBD1. The junction had 10 bases not matched to a gene; V was cut back by 2 bases and J by 6 bases. The CDR3 length is 16 residues. CDR1 and CDR2 (germline): MNHNS, SASEGT.

This clonotype was detected a few times. The chain links TRBV7-9 to TRBJ2-1; 7 nucleotides line up with TRBD2. This CDR3 region has 14 residues. Germline lookup yields CDR1 SEHNR and CDR2 FQNEAQ (reference sequence). After removal of 8 bases from V and 6 bases from J, the junction contained 10 bases not matched to a gene. CDR3 region: CASSPAGPPNEQFF. The CDR3 bases are TGTGCCAGCTCCCCAGCGGGGCCTCCCAATGAGCAGTTCTTC.

A few counts support this clonotype. The chain joins TRBV24-1 to TRBJ2-3, with 9 nucleotides matching TRBD1. V was clipped by 5 bases and J by 4 bases; unmatched bases: 12. The V gene's germline CDR1 is KGHDR and CDR2 SFDVKD. The CDR3 consists of 17 residues. Written as DNA, the CDR3 is TGTGCCACCAGTGGTTGGGACAGGGAGAAGGGTCCAGATACGCAGTATTTT. Protein product: CATSGWDREKGPDTQYF.

The rearrangement uses TRBV27 and TRBJ2-7; the match to TRBD2 covers 7 bases. CDR1 is MNHEY, CDR2 SMNVEV, per germline (reference sequence). J lost 2 bases, V lost 4 bases, and 8 bases had no gene match. The CDR3 sequence is 15 residues long. CDR3 coding DNA: TGTGCCAGCAGTTCCCGACGGGGGGTGACCTACGAGCAGTACGTC. Its translation: CASSSRRGVTYEQYV.

This clonotype came up a few times. The gene calls are TRBV19 and TRBJ2-2, with D uncertain. The CDR3 is made up of 12 amino acids. The germline CDR1 and CDR2 sequences are LNHDA and SQIVND (reference sequence). V was trimmed by 7 bases and J by 0 bases, leaving 3 bases between them. The DNA for the CDR3 is TGTGCCAGTATCGCGAACACCGGGGAGCTGTTTTTT. This gives the protein CASIANTGELFF.

The table lists this clonotype with a count of one. This chain links TRBV19 with TRBJ1-1; weak D call: TRBD1 (5 bases). V lost 0 bases and J lost 0, with 14 bases in between. The V gene's germline CDR1 is LNHDA and CDR2 SQIVND (reference sequence). This CDR3 comprises 17 residues. CDR3: CASSIDAQGGLNTEAFF. The CDR3 DNA follows: TGTGCCAGTAGTATAGATGCCCAGGGAGGCTTGAACACTGAAGCTTTCTTT.

The chain employs TRBV12-3 or TRBV12-4 and TRBJ1-1, with D unclear. V was trimmed by 3 bases and J by 7 bases, leaving 9 bases between them. The CDR3 runs to 12 residues. The DNA of the CDR3 is TGTGCCAGCAGTTTTAAGGACGATGAAGCTTTCTTT. This encodes CASSFKDDEAFF.

In this sample, this clonotype turned up many times. The J gene is TRBJ2-5, the V gene TRBV7-9, with TRBD2 identical over 14 bases. The CDR3 consists of 18 residues. Germline-derived CDR1 and CDR2 are SEHNR and FQNEAQ (reference sequence). With V trimmed by 5 bases and J by 7 bases, 15 bases remained unmatched. CDR3 amino acids: CASSPGTSGGLGFGTQYF. Here the CDR3 DNA reads TGTGCCAGCAGCCCCGGGACTAGCGGGGGCCTGGGTTTTGGGACCCAGTACTTC.

The rearrangement links TRBV4-1 to TRBJ1-2; perhaps TRBD1 as D (5 bases). CDR3 length: 14 residues. The V gene lost 3 bases and the J gene lost 3 bases, with 11 bases spanning the gap. The germline CDR1 and CDR2 sequences are MGHRA and YSYEKL. CDR3 amino acids: CASSHPGTDYGYTF. CDR3 coding DNA: TGCGCCAGCAGCCATCCCGGGACCGACTATGGCTACACCTTC.